This T cell receptor beta chain was sequenced for a study of identical twins. MiXCR, applied by TCRdb to the 5' RACE reads, yields one record per CDR3 protein. The repertoire has 200,000 to 300,000 distinct CDR3 sequences, roughly 13% of them found once; the top ten carry about 4%. The CDR3 is 12 amino acids. CDR1 and CDR2 (germline): SNHLY, FYNNEI. Between the trimmed V and J ends, which lost 6 bases and 5 bases, there was a span of 10 bases. The sample also formed part of further work on yellow fever vaccine responses in identical twins.

Sequences were obtained from memory (CD45RO+) T cells sorted from blood. This TCR was recovered from a woman younger than 30 in good health. The chain links TRBV2 to TRBJ2-5, with no clear D. CDR3 nucleotides: TGTGCCAGCAGCCGAACCTATGAGACCCAGTACTTC. Protein: CASSRTYETQYF.